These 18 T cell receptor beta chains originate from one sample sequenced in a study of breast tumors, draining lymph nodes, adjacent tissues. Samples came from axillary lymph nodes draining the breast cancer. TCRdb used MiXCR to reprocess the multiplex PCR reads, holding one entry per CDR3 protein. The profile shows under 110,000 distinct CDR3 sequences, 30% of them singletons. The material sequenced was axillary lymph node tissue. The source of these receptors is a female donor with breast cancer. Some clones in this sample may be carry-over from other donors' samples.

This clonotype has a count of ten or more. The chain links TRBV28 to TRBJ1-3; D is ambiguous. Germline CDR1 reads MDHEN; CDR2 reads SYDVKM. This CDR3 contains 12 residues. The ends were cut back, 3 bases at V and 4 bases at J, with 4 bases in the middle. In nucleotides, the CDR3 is TGTGCCAGCAGTTTTCAGGGAAACACCATATATTTT. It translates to CASSFQGNTIYF.

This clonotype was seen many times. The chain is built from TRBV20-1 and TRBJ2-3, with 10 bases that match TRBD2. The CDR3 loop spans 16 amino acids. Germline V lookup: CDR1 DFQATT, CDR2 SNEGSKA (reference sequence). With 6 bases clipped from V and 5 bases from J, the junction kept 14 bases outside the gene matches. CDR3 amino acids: CSAGLAGDSTRDTQYF. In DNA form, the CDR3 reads TGCAGTGCGGGGCTAGCGGGAGACTCTACACGAGATACGCAGTATTTT.

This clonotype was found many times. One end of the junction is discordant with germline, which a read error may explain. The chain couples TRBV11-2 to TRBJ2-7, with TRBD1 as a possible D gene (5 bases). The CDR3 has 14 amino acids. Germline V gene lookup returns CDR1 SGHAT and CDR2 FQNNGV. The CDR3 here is CASSNDSYSHEQYF. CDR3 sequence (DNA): TGTGCCAGCAGCAACGACAGTTACTCCCACGAGCAGTACTTC.

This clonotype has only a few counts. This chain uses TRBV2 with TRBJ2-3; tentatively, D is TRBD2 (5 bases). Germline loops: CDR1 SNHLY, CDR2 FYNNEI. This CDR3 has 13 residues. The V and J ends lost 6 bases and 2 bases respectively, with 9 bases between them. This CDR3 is CASRVRVTDTQYF. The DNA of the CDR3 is TGTGCCAGCAGAGTGAGGGTCACAGATACGCAGTATTTT.

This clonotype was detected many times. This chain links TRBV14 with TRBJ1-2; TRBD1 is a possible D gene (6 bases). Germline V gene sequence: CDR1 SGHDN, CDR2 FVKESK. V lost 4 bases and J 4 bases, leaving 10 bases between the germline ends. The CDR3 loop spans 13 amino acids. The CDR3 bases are TGTGCCAGCAGCCCCGGACAGTTCTATGGCTACACCTTC. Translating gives CASSPGQFYGYTF.

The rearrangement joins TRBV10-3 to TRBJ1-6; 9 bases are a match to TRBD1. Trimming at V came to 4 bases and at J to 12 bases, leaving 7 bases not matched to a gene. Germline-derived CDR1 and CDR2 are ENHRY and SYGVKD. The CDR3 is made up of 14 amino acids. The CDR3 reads CAISVDRGYLPLHF. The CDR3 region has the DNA TGTGCCATCAGTGTTGACAGGGGGTACTTACCCCTCCACTTT.

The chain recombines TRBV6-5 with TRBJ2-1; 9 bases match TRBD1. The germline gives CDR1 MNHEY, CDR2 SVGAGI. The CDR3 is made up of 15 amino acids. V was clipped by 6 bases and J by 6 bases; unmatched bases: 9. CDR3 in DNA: TGTGCCAGCAGCCCGGCCGGGACAGGGATCAATGAGCAGTTCTTC. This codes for CASSPAGTGINEQFF.

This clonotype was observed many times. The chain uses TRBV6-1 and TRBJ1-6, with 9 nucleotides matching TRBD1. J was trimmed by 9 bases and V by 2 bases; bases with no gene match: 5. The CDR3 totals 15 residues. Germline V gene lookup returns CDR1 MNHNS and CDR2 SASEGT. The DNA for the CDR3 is TGTGCCAGCAGTGAAATGGGGACAGGGATTTCACCCCTCCACTTT. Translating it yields CASSEMGTGISPLHF.

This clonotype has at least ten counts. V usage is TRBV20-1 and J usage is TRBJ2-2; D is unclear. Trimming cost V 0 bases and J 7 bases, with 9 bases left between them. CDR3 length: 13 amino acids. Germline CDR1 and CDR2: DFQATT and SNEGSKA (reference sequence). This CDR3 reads CSARDLVGGELFF. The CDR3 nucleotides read TGCAGTGCTAGAGATCTAGTTGGCGGGGAGCTGTTTTTT.

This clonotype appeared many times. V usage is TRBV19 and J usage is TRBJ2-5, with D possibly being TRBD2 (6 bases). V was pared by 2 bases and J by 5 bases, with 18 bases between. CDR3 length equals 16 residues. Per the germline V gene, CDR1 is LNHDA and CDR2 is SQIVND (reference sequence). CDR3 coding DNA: TGTGCCAGTAGTATAAACCCCCGGATAGGGAGGGAGACCCAGTACTTC. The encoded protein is CASSINPRIGRETQYF.

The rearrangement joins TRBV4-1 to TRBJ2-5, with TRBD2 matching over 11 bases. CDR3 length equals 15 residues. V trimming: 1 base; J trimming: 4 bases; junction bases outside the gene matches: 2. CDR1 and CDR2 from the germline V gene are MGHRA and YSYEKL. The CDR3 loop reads CASSQVAGGPETQYF. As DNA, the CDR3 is TGCGCCAGCAGCCAAGTAGCGGGGGGGCCAGAGACCCAGTACTTC.

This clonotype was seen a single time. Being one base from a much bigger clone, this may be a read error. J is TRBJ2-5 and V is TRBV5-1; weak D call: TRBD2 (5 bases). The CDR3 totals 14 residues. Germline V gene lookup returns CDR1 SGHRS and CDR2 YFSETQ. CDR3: CASSAGPGKEAQYF. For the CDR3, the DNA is TGCGCCAGCAGCGCAGGACCGGGGAAAGAGGCCCAGTACTTC.

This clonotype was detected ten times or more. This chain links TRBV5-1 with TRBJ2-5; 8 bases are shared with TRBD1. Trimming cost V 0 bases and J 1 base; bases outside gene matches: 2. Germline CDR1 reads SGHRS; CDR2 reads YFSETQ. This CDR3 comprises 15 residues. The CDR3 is CASSLVGQGQETQYF. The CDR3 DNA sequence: TGCGCCAGCAGCTTGGTAGGACAGGGCCAAGAGACCCAGTACTTC.

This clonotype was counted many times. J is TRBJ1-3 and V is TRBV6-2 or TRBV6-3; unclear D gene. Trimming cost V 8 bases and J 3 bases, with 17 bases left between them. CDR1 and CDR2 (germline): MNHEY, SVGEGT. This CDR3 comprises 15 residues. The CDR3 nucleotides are TGTGCCAGCCGGCGAGGAGGTCAAGGTGGAAACACCATATATTTT. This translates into CASRRGGQGGNTIYF.

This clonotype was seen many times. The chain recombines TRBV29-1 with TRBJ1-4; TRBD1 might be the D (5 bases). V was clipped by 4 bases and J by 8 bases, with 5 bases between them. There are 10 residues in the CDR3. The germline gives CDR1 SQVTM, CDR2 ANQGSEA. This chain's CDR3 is CSVGGEKLFF. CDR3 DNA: TGCAGCGTTGGGGGCGAAAAACTGTTTTTT.

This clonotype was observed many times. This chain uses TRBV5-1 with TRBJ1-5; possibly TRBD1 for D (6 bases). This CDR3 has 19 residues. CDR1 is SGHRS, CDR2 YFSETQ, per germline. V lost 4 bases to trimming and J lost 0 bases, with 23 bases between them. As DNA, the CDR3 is TGCGCCAGCAGCCGACCAGGGGTCCCCAAGGGAAATAGCAATCAGCCCCAGCATTTT. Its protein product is CASSRPGVPKGNSNQPQHF.

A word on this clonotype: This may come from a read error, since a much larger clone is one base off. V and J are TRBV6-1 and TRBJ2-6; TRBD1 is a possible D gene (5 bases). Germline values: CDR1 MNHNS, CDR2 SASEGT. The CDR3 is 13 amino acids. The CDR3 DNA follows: TGTGCCAGCAGGATTTCTGGGGCCAACGTCATGACTTTC. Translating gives CASRISGANVMTF.

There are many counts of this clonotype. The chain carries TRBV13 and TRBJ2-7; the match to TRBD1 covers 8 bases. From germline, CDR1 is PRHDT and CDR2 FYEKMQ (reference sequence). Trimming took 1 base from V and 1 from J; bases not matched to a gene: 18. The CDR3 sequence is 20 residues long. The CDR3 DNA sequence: TGTGCCAGCAGCTTAGCCAATAGGGGTATTGGACAGGGAGATTCCTACGAGCAGTACTTC. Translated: CASSLANRGIGQGDSYEQYF. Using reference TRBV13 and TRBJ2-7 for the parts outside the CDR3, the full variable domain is AAGVIQSPRHLIKEKRETATLKCYPIPRHDTVYWYQQGPGQDPQFLISFYEKMQSDKGSIPDRFSAQQFSDYHSELNMSSLELGDSALYFCASSLANRGIGQGDSYEQYFGPGTRLTVT.